A selection of T cell receptor beta chains follows, all from one sample in a study of cytomegalovirus exposure and HLA in healthy donors. Sequencing was performed with immunoSEQ multiplex PCR; in TCRdb, only in-frame clones are kept and a portion is missing. The table includes fewer than 200,000 clones, roughly 80% detected once. The sample was PBMCs. These receptors originate from a female donor in good health and CMV-seronegative. The CDR3 runs from the conserved cysteine through the conserved F or W. D genes are given only for firm matches. Size tells how often a clone was seen (once, few, many) or the class of an expanded clone, and some rows leave it out.

CDR3nt,CDR3aa,d_gene,v_gene,j_gene,abundance
TGTGCCAGCAGTGAATCGGGTGAGGGATTGCCCCAGCATTTT,CASSESGEGLPQHF,.,TRBV25-1,TRBJ1-5,few
TGTGCCAGCAGCTTAGCGGGGGGCTACAATGAGCAGTTCTTC,CASSLAGGYNEQFF,.,TRBV7-7,TRBJ2-1,.
TGTGCCAGCTCACAGAGACAGGGGGACAATCAGCCCCAGCATTTT,CASSQRQGDNQPQHF,TRBD1,TRBV18,TRBJ1-5,.
TGTGCCAGTAGTATATCAGGGGGCTGGACTGAAGCTTTCTTT,CASSISGGWTEAFF,TRBD1,TRBV19,TRBJ1-1,.
TGTGCCAGCACCCCTACTAGCGGAGGAAGCACAGATACGCAGTATTTT,CASTPTSGGSTDTQYF,TRBD2,TRBV9,TRBJ2-3,.
TGTGTCAGAAGCTTAGCGCGGGACAGGGGGACCGACGAGCAGTACTTC,CVRSLARDRGTDEQYF,.,TRBV7-5,TRBJ2-7,once
TGCGCCAGCAGCTTGTCGGGAGGATCTCAGGAGCAGTTCTTC,CASSLSGGSQEQFF,TRBD2,TRBV5-1,TRBJ2-1,once
TGTGCCAGCTCCCTTCAAGGGGGGGGCACAGATACGCAGTATTTT,CASSLQGGGTDTQYF,.,TRBV18,TRBJ2-3,.
TGTGCCAGCAGTTTGGGGCGGGGGAGAAATCAGCCCCAGCATTTT,CASSLGRGRNQPQHF,.,TRBV27,TRBJ1-5,.
TGCGCCAGCAGCTTGACTCGACTAGCGGGGGCCTACGAGCAGTACTTC,CASSLTRLAGAYEQYF,TRBD2,TRBV5-1,TRBJ2-7,once
TGTGCCAGCAGGAAAGCAGGGCTGGATTCAGAGACCCAGTACTTC,CASRKAGLDSETQYF,.,TRBV6-1,TRBJ2-5,.
TGCAGCGTTGGCGGGGTCTCAGGAGATACGCAGTATTTT,CSVGGVSGDTQYF,.,TRBV29-1,TRBJ2-3,.
TGTGCCAGCAGCCCACGGGGGGGCAGCACAGATACGCAGTATTTT,CASSPRGGSTDTQYF,TRBD2,TRBV7-7,TRBJ2-3,.
TGTGCCAGTAGCCTCAGGGGGGCCAATCAGCCCCAGCATTTT,CASSLRGANQPQHF,TRBD1,TRBV19,TRBJ1-5,.
TGTGCCAGCAGCGATCCGGGACAGGGAATTTCACCCCTCCACTTT,CASSDPGQGISPLHF,TRBD1,TRBV11-3,TRBJ1-6,few
TGTGCCAGCAGTGGGGGGGTGTTTTATGGCTACACCTTC,CASSGGVFYGYTF,.,TRBV2,TRBJ1-2,.
TGTGCCAGCAGCCCGCCGGAAATGCGACTAGTGACCGGGGAGCTGTTTTTT,CASSPPEMRLVTGELFF,.,TRBV7-6,TRBJ2-2,.
TGTGCCTGGAGGAGCGGGACCTACGAGCAGTACTTC,CAWRSGTYEQYF,TRBD2,TRBV30,TRBJ2-7,.
TGTGCCAGCAGCTTGTTAGGGACAGATAATTCACCCCTCCACTTT,CASSLLGTDNSPLHF,TRBD1,TRBV5-6,TRBJ1-6,.
TGTGCTGCGGGAGAGCGCAACAATGAGCAGTTCTTC,CAAGERNNEQFF,TRBD2,TRBV19,TRBJ2-1,.
TGTGCCAGCAGCCCGATAGTAGGGCGGGGCACTGAAGCTTTCTTT,CASSPIVGRGTEAFF,.,TRBV7-2,TRBJ1-1,few
TGTGCCAGCAGCCAGGGGACAGGTAGCTCCTACGAGCAGTACTTC,CASSQGTGSSYEQYF,TRBD1,TRBV5-5,TRBJ2-7,.
TGTGCCAGCAGCGTTGGACTAGCGCGCGCCGGGGAGCTGTTTTTT,CASSVGLARAGELFF,TRBD2,TRBV9,TRBJ2-2,few
TGTGCCAGCAGTTACTCGGGGCAGGGAGGCTCCTACGAGCAGTACTTC,CASSYSGQGGSYEQYF,.,TRBV6-5,TRBJ2-7,.
TGTGCCAGCAGCTTGCCCCAGGTTACCGACGAGCAGTACTTC,CASSLPQVTDEQYF,.,TRBV5-5,TRBJ2-7,once
TGTGCCACGGAGGAAGGCGGAAACACCATATATTTT,CATEEGGNTIYF,.,TRBV10-3,TRBJ1-3,.
TGTGCCAGCTCACCAGACTATGGGTACGAGCAGTACTTC,CASSPDYGYEQYF,.,TRBV18,TRBJ2-7,.
TGCGCCAGCAGACTCAATACCGGGACTCTGTACACAGATACGCAGTATTTT,CASRLNTGTLYTDTQYF,.,TRBV4-1,TRBJ2-3,once
TGCAGCATCAATGCGGGGGGGGGCACTGAAGCTTTCTTT,CSINAGGGTEAFF,.,TRBV29-1,TRBJ1-1,.
TGTGCCAGCAGCTTCGGAACTAGCGGGGGGTCGGAGACCCAGTACTTC,CASSFGTSGGSETQYF,TRBD2,TRBV5-4,TRBJ2-5,.
TGTGCCAGCAGTCCCAGAGGGACAGGGACCTTCTACGAGCAGTACTTC,CASSPRGTGTFYEQYF,TRBD1,TRBV27,TRBJ2-7,once
TGTGCCAGCAGTTCTCCGGGACAAGCCCCAAGGGCTTTCTTT,CASSSPGQAPRAFF,.,TRBV28,TRBJ1-1,few
TGTGCCAGCACCGTTCTCGCGGGAGGGGGGGAGCAGTACTTC,CASTVLAGGGEQYF,TRBD2,TRBV4-2,TRBJ2-7,.
TGTGCCAGCAGCCAGACTAGCGGGGACTCAGATACGCAGTATTTT,CASSQTSGDSDTQYF,TRBD2,TRBV4-2,TRBJ2-3,.
TGCGCCAGCGTGGGACTAGCGGGGACAGATACGCAGTATTTT,CASVGLAGTDTQYF,TRBD2,TRBV5-1,TRBJ2-3,.
TGCGCCAGCAGCTGGGGGGGAGATACGCAGTATTTT,CASSWGGDTQYF,TRBD2,TRBV5-1,TRBJ2-3,.
TGCGCCAGCAGCCCCGGGACAGGCCTTACCTACGAGCAGTACTTC,CASSPGTGLTYEQYF,TRBD1,TRBV5-1,TRBJ2-7,.
TGTGCCAGCAGCTTAGGGGGGGGATCGGTGAGCAATCAGCCCCAGCATTTT,CASSLGGGSVSNQPQHF,.,TRBV7-8,TRBJ1-5,.
TGTGCCTGGAGTGTACAGGGTTTCGGTAATTCACCCCTCCACTTT,CAWSVQGFGNSPLHF,.,TRBV30,TRBJ1-6,.
TGTGCCATCAGTGGCAGGGGTATGACCGGGGAGCTGTTTTTT,CAISGRGMTGELFF,.,TRBV10-3,TRBJ2-2,.
TGTGCCAGCAGCCCAGAGGCAGGCCCGGATGCCTATGGCTACACCTTC,CASSPEAGPDAYGYTF,.,TRBV4-2,TRBJ1-2,.
TGCGCCAGCAGCTTGTGGACGGGGTCGGTTCAGTACTTC,CASSLWTGSVQYF,.,TRBV5-1,TRBJ2-4,.
TGCAGCGTTGAAGATGGCGGGGACACCATATATTTT,CSVEDGGDTIYF,.,TRBV29-1,TRBJ1-3,.
TGTGCCAGCACCAAAAGTATGGACAGGGGTTCACCCCTCCACTTT,CASTKSMDRGSPLHF,TRBD1,TRBV13,TRBJ1-6,.